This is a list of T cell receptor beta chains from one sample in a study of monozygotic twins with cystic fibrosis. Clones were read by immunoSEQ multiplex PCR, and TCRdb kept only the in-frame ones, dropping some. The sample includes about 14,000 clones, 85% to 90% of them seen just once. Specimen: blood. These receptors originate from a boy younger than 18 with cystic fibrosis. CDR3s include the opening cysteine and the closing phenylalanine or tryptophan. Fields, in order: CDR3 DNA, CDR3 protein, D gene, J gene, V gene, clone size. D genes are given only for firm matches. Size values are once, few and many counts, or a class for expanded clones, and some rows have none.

CDR3nt: TGCGCCAGCAGCCAATGGATCAATCAGCCCCAGCATTTT
CDR3aa: CASSQWINQPQHF
d_gene: -
j_gene: TRBJ1-5
v_gene: TRBV4-1
abundance: -

CDR3nt: TGTGCCAGCAGCGGGGTGCGGGGATCCTACAATGAGCAGTTCTTC
CDR3aa: CASSGVRGSYNEQFF
d_gene: -
j_gene: TRBJ2-1
v_gene: TRBV5-6
abundance: -

CDR3nt: TGTGCCAGCAGTGATCGGGGGGGCCCGGGACCGAATGAAAAACTGTTTTTT
CDR3aa: CASSDRGGPGPNEKLFF
d_gene: -
j_gene: TRBJ1-4
v_gene: TRBV2
abundance: -

CDR3nt: TGTGCCAGCATACCTCTAGCGGGGGAAAGTTACAATGAGCAGTTCTTC
CDR3aa: CASIPLAGESYNEQFF
d_gene: TRBD2
j_gene: TRBJ2-1
v_gene: TRBV2
abundance: -

CDR3nt: TGTGCCTGGAGTGACAATACCTACGAGCAGTACTTC
CDR3aa: CAWSDNTYEQYF
d_gene: -
j_gene: TRBJ2-7
v_gene: TRBV30
abundance: -

CDR3nt: TGTGCCAGCTCAGAATCCTGGACAGGGGCTAACTATGGCTACACCTTC
CDR3aa: CASSESWTGANYGYTF
d_gene: TRBD1
j_gene: TRBJ1-2
v_gene: TRBV18
abundance: -

CDR3nt: TGTGCCAGCAGCGCAGCCCCAAATCAGCCCCAGCATTTT
CDR3aa: CASSAAPNQPQHF
d_gene: -
j_gene: TRBJ1-5
v_gene: TRBV7-8
abundance: -

CDR3nt: TGTGCCAGTAGTATGGCGGGGTTTAGCAATCAGCCCCAGCATTTT
CDR3aa: CASSMAGFSNQPQHF
d_gene: -
j_gene: TRBJ1-5
v_gene: TRBV19
abundance: once

CDR3nt: TGTGCCAGCAGCGTAGGGGTAGGGAATTTCTACGAGCAGTACTTC
CDR3aa: CASSVGVGNFYEQYF
d_gene: -
j_gene: TRBJ2-7
v_gene: TRBV9
abundance: -

CDR3nt: TGTGCCATCAGTGATTCTGGGGTTGATGAAAAACTGTTTTTT
CDR3aa: CAISDSGVDEKLFF
d_gene: -
j_gene: TRBJ1-4
v_gene: TRBV10-3
abundance: -

CDR3nt: TGTGCCATCAGTGACCCTAGCGGGGGGCTCTACTACGAGCAGTACTTC
CDR3aa: CAISDPSGGLYYEQYF
d_gene: TRBD2
j_gene: TRBJ2-7
v_gene: TRBV10-3
abundance: -

CDR3nt: TGTGCCAGTATCCCCACCGGGACAGACCCCTACAATGAGCAGTTCTTC
CDR3aa: CASIPTGTDPYNEQFF
d_gene: TRBD1
j_gene: TRBJ2-1
v_gene: TRBV19
abundance: -

CDR3nt: TGTGCCAGCAGCTCCCGCGGCAGGGTAGGCGAGCAGTACTTC
CDR3aa: CASSSRGRVGEQYF
d_gene: -
j_gene: TRBJ2-7
v_gene: TRBV7-8
abundance: few

CDR3nt: TGTGCCAGCAGCGGCGGGACACTAAGCCAGCCCCAGCATTTT
CDR3aa: CASSGGTLSQPQHF
d_gene: -
j_gene: TRBJ1-5
v_gene: TRBV2
abundance: -

CDR3nt: TGTGCCAGCAGCTTAAGGGACAGGGCCTCCGGGGAGCTGTTTTTT
CDR3aa: CASSLRDRASGELFF
d_gene: TRBD1
j_gene: TRBJ2-2
v_gene: TRBV7-8
abundance: once

CDR3nt: TGTGCCAGCAGGGAGACCGGGCAGTTGAGGCCCCTCCACTTT
CDR3aa: CASRETGQLRPLHF
d_gene: -
j_gene: TRBJ1-6
v_gene: TRBV2
abundance: few

CDR3nt: TGCAGCGTTGGGGAGGGGGCACAGGCTTTCTTT
CDR3aa: CSVGEGAQAFF
d_gene: TRBD1
j_gene: TRBJ1-1
v_gene: TRBV29-1
abundance: -

CDR3nt: TGTGCCAGCCGCTCGGCCATATGGTACACTGAAGCTTTCTTT
CDR3aa: CASRSAIWYTEAFF
d_gene: -
j_gene: TRBJ1-1
v_gene: TRBV28
abundance: -

CDR3nt: TGCGCCAGCAGCTTTGAGACAGGGAACACTGAAGCTTTCTTT
CDR3aa: CASSFETGNTEAFF
d_gene: -
j_gene: TRBJ1-1
v_gene: TRBV5-1
abundance: -

CDR3nt: TGTGCCGCGGGACTGCCCTCTGGGGCCAACGTCCTGACTTTC
CDR3aa: CAAGLPSGANVLTF
d_gene: -
j_gene: TRBJ2-6
v_gene: TRBV28
abundance: once

CDR3nt: TGTGCCTGGGCTTCCGGGACTAGCGGGGGGAGCACAGATACGCAGTATTTT
CDR3aa: CAWASGTSGGSTDTQYF
d_gene: TRBD2
j_gene: TRBJ2-3
v_gene: TRBV30
abundance: once

CDR3nt: TGTGCCAGCAGTCCAGGGGTAACTGAAGCTTTCTTT
CDR3aa: CASSPGVTEAFF
d_gene: -
j_gene: TRBJ1-1
v_gene: TRBV28
abundance: -

CDR3nt: TGTGCCAGCAGCCAGGGAACTAGTTATGGCTACACCTTC
CDR3aa: CASSQGTSYGYTF
d_gene: -
j_gene: TRBJ1-2
v_gene: TRBV14
abundance: -

CDR3nt: TGTGCCAGCAGCTTAGGCCAGGGGGCCCACGAGCAGTACTTC
CDR3aa: CASSLGQGAHEQYF
d_gene: TRBD1
j_gene: TRBJ2-7
v_gene: TRBV7-9
abundance: -

CDR3nt: TGTGCCAGCAGGCCGGACAGTCCGGTTGCTGAAGCTTTCTTT
CDR3aa: CASRPDSPVAEAFF
d_gene: -
j_gene: TRBJ1-1
v_gene: TRBV28
abundance: -

CDR3nt: TGTGCCAGTAGTCCGGGGGGGGTCGCCAAAAACATTCAGTACTTC
CDR3aa: CASSPGGVAKNIQYF
d_gene: TRBD2
j_gene: TRBJ2-4
v_gene: TRBV19
abundance: -

CDR3nt: TGTGCCAGCAGCCAAGGGACAGGCTCCTACAATGAGCAGTTCTTC
CDR3aa: CASSQGTGSYNEQFF
d_gene: TRBD1
j_gene: TRBJ2-1
v_gene: TRBV4-2
abundance: -

CDR3nt: TGTGCCTGGAGTGGGGACAGCGGCAATCAGCCCCAGCATTTT
CDR3aa: CAWSGDSGNQPQHF
d_gene: TRBD1
j_gene: TRBJ1-5
v_gene: TRBV30
abundance: -

CDR3nt: TGTGCCAGCAGGAACAGGGCGGGCACAGATACGCAGTATTTT
CDR3aa: CASRNRAGTDTQYF
d_gene: -
j_gene: TRBJ2-3
v_gene: TRBV2
abundance: -

CDR3nt: TGTGCCAGCAGCCAAGTTCCGGGAGCGAACACCGGGGAGCTGTTTTTT
CDR3aa: CASSQVPGANTGELFF
d_gene: -
j_gene: TRBJ2-2
v_gene: TRBV14
abundance: -

CDR3nt: TGTGCCAGCAGTGTAGGAGACAGAGCGAACACTGAAGCTTTCTTT
CDR3aa: CASSVGDRANTEAFF
d_gene: -
j_gene: TRBJ1-1
v_gene: TRBV27
abundance: -

CDR3nt: TGTGCCAGCAGTCTTAGTGCAGATACGCAGTATTTT
CDR3aa: CASSLSADTQYF
d_gene: -
j_gene: TRBJ2-3
v_gene: TRBV27
abundance: -

CDR3nt: TGCGCCAGCAGCTTGGAGGACAGGGGGACTGAAGCTTTCTTT
CDR3aa: CASSLEDRGTEAFF
d_gene: TRBD1
j_gene: TRBJ1-1
v_gene: TRBV5-1
abundance: once

CDR3nt: TGTGCCAGTAGTATGGGAATACTGAACACTGAAGCTTTCTTT
CDR3aa: CASSMGILNTEAFF
d_gene: -
j_gene: TRBJ1-1
v_gene: TRBV19
abundance: -

CDR3nt: TGCAGTGCTAGAAGAAACACTGAAGCTTTCTTT
CDR3aa: CSARRNTEAFF
d_gene: -
j_gene: TRBJ1-1
v_gene: TRBV20-1
abundance: -

CDR3nt: TGTGCCAGTAGTATCCGGGCCGGAGGGGGAAATAGCAATCAGCCCCAGCATTTT
CDR3aa: CASSIRAGGGNSNQPQHF
d_gene: -
j_gene: TRBJ1-5
v_gene: TRBV19
abundance: -

CDR3nt: TGCGCCAGCAGCCGAAGATGGGGGGGAAGGGGAATGAGGAAAATTGAAGCTTTCTTT
CDR3aa: CASSRRWGGRGMRKIEAFF
d_gene: -
j_gene: TRBJ1-1
v_gene: TRBV4-1
abundance: -

CDR3nt: TGTGCCAGCACTGGCACAGATACGCAGTATTTT
CDR3aa: CASTGTDTQYF
d_gene: -
j_gene: TRBJ2-3
v_gene: TRBV6-6
abundance: once

CDR3nt: TGTGCCAGCAGTCGTGACAGTGACTATAATGAAAAACTGTTTTTT
CDR3aa: CASSRDSDYNEKLFF
d_gene: -
j_gene: TRBJ1-4
v_gene: TRBV28
abundance: -

CDR3nt: TGTGCCAGTAGTCCCACAGGCCTCTATGGCTACACCTTC
CDR3aa: CASSPTGLYGYTF
d_gene: -
j_gene: TRBJ1-2
v_gene: TRBV19
abundance: -

CDR3nt: TGTGCCAGTAGTTTCCAACGCGGGGGCTTAAACTATGGCTACACCTTC
CDR3aa: CASSFQRGGLNYGYTF
d_gene: -
j_gene: TRBJ1-2
v_gene: TRBV19
abundance: -

CDR3nt: TGTGCCAGCAGACAGACCGGGACGGCGAACACCGGGGAGCTGTTTTTT
CDR3aa: CASRQTGTANTGELFF
d_gene: -
j_gene: TRBJ2-2
v_gene: TRBV7-3
abundance: -

CDR3nt: TGTGCCAGCAGCCCGATTGGTAGCGGGGGGGCAACTCCCCAAGAGACCCAGTACTTC
CDR3aa: CASSPIGSGGATPQETQYF
d_gene: TRBD2
j_gene: TRBJ2-5
v_gene: TRBV7-9
abundance: -

CDR3nt: TGCAGCGTTGCACCTACAGGGAGTGATCAGCCCCAGCATTTT
CDR3aa: CSVAPTGSDQPQHF
d_gene: -
j_gene: TRBJ1-5
v_gene: TRBV29-1
abundance: -

CDR3nt: TGTGCCAGTAGTATAGCCCTCAATCAGCCCCAGCATTTT
CDR3aa: CASSIALNQPQHF
d_gene: -
j_gene: TRBJ1-5
v_gene: TRBV19
abundance: few

CDR3nt: TGTGCCAGCAGTGAAGAGTTCACCGGGGAGCTGTTTTTT
CDR3aa: CASSEEFTGELFF
d_gene: -
j_gene: TRBJ2-2
v_gene: TRBV2
abundance: -

CDR3nt: TGTGCCAGCTGCAGGACTAGCGGGATTGTAAATGAGCAGTTCTTC
CDR3aa: CASCRTSGIVNEQFF
d_gene: TRBD2
j_gene: TRBJ2-1
v_gene: TRBV28
abundance: -